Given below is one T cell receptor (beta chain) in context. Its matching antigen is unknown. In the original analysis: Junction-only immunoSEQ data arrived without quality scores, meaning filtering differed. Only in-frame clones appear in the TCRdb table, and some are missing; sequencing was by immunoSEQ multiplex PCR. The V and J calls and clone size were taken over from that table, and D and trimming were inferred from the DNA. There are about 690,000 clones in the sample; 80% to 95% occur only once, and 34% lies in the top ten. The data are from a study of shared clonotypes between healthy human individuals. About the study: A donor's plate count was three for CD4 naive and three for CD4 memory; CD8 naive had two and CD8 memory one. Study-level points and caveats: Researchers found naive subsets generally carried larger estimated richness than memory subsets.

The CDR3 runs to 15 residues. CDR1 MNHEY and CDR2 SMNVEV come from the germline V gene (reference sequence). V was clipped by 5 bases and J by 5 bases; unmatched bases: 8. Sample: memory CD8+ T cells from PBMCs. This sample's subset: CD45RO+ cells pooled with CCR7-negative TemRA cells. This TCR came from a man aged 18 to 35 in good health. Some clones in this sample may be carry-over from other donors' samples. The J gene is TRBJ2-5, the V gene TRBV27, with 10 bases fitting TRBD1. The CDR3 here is CASSPPDRGLETQYF. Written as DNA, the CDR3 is TGTGCCAGCAGTCCACCGGACAGGGGGTTGGAGACCCAGTACTTC.